The 25 T cell receptor beta chains reported below all come from one sample, sequenced in a study of blood T cell repertoires in COVID-19. The method was immunoSEQ multiplex PCR; TCRdb's version includes in-frame clones alone and lacks a portion of them. The table has 65,000 to 70,000 clones, 93% seen once. Sequencing used peripheral blood. The source is an older man with active COVID-19.

This CDR3 reads CASTYSGVATDTQYF. The CDR3 bases are TGTGCCAGCACCTATAGCGGGGTTGCCACAGATACGCAGTATTTT. The rearrangement uses TRBV7-3 and TRBJ2-3; 8 nucleotides match TRBD2. The CDR3 contains 15 residues. Per germline, CDR1 SGHTA and CDR2 FQGTGA. V was clipped by 7 bases and J by 2 bases; unmatched bases: 8.

The chain recombines TRBV4-3 with TRBJ2-3, with 9 bases fitting TRBD1. Germline CDR1 is LGHNA and CDR2 is YSLEER. V lost 2 bases to trimming and J lost 3 bases; unmatched junction nucleotides: 6. The CDR3 sequence is 16 residues long. CDR3 nucleotides: TGCGCCAGCAGCCAAAAAGGGACAGGGTATACAGATACGCAGTATTTT. Translated, it gives CASSQKGTGYTDTQYF.

V gene TRBV28 combines with J gene TRBJ2-5, with a possible D match to TRBD1 (6 bases). The CDR3 runs 13 residues. The V gene lost 6 bases and the J gene lost 6 bases, with 14 bases spanning the gap. Germline CDR1 MDHEN, CDR2 SYDVKM. The CDR3 loop reads CASRSQGMQTQYF. The CDR3 DNA sequence: TGTGCCAGCAGATCACAGGGAATGCAGACCCAGTACTTC.

The V call is TRBV5-1, the J call TRBJ2-2, with 10 nucleotides matching TRBD2. CDR1 SGHRS and CDR2 YFSETQ come from the germline V gene. With V trimmed by 2 bases and J by 4 bases, 5 bases remained unmatched. This CDR3 region has 16 residues. The CDR3 region is CASSLLAGRGTGELFF. DNA for the CDR3: TGCGCCAGCAGCTTACTAGCGGGGCGAGGCACCGGGGAGCTGTTTTTT.

The chain combines TRBV6-2 or TRBV6-3 with TRBJ2-7; D is perhaps TRBD1 (6 bases). V lost 6 bases to trimming and J lost 3 bases, with 18 bases between them. The germline V gene has CDR1 MNHEY and CDR2 SVGEGT. CDR3 length equals 15 residues. The chain's CDR3 is CASSPGQYDFYEQYF. CDR3 sequence (DNA): TGTGCCAGCAGCCCCGGACAGTACGATTTCTACGAGCAGTACTTC.

The chain combines TRBV7-8 with TRBJ2-2, with TRBD2 matching over 12 bases. Germline-derived CDR1 and CDR2 are SGHVS and FQNEAQ. The CDR3 is 15 residues long. The V and J ends lost 4 bases and 5 bases, in that order; junction bases with no gene match: 2. CDR3 residues: CASSSLAGGTGELFF. CDR3 DNA sequence: TGTGCCAGCAGCTCACTAGCGGGGGGAACCGGGGAGCTGTTTTTT.

This clone appeared a few times. The J gene is TRBJ2-1, the V gene TRBV6-5; D unresolved. The germline V and J ends were trimmed by 6 bases and 5 bases, with 5 bases remaining between them. The CDR3 runs to 11 residues. Germline assignment: CDR1 MNHEY and CDR2 SVGAGI. In DNA, the CDR3 is TGTGCCAGCAGAGCCGACAATGAGCAGTTCTTC. Protein product: CASRADNEQFF.

This clone was found a few times. V and J are TRBV12-3 or TRBV12-4 and TRBJ1-1; TRBD1 matches at 8 bases. J gave up 5 bases and V 6 bases, and 5 bases lay outside the gene matches. There are 13 residues in the CDR3. DNA for the CDR3: TGTGCCAGCAGCCAGACAGGGGTGACTGAAGCTTTCTTT. Its protein is CASSQTGVTEAFF.

V and J are TRBV9 and TRBJ2-1, with D tentatively TRBD1 (5 bases). The CDR3 covers 13 residues. Germline CDR1 reads SGDLS; CDR2 reads YYNGEE. V dropped 0 bases and J dropped 14 bases, with 15 bases sitting between them. CDR3 protein: CASSVEPQGIEFF. In nucleotides, the CDR3 is TGTGCCAGCAGCGTAGAGCCTCAGGGAATCGAGTTCTTC.

The chain joins TRBV7-2 to TRBJ2-5, with 9 positions matching TRBD2. The CDR3 runs 16 residues. The V gene end was trimmed by 5 bases and the J gene end by 5 bases; junction bases not matched to a gene: 12. Germline V gene lookup returns CDR1 SGHTA and CDR2 FQGNSA. In DNA, the CDR3 is TGTGCCAGCAGCACCCAGTTTGCGGGGGGGCTGGAGACCCAGTACTTC. This translates into CASSTQFAGGLETQYF.

This rearrangement joins TRBV2 to TRBJ2-6; D uncertain. This CDR3 spans 16 amino acids. CDR1 is SNHLY and CDR2 is FYNNEI in the germline V gene. Between the trimmed V and J ends, which lost 2 bases and 2 bases, there was a span of 10 bases. The CDR3 DNA sequence: TGTGCCAGCAGTGAACCCCGGTCTACTGGGGCCAACGTCCTGACTTTC. Protein product: CASSEPRSTGANVLTF.

V and J are TRBV4-1 and TRBJ2-7; D uncertain. The ends were cut back, 1 base at V and 6 bases at J, with 10 bases in the middle. Germline V gene data show CDR1 as MGHRA and CDR2 as YSYEKL. The CDR3 has 13 amino acids. The DNA for the CDR3 is TGCGCCAGCAGCCAAGTCTACGGGTTCGAGCAGTACTTC. This encodes CASSQVYGFEQYF.

The chain is built from TRBV3-1 (or the pseudogene TRBV3-2) and TRBJ1-1; no definite D call. V was trimmed by 4 bases and J by 5 bases, leaving 14 bases between them. There are 14 residues in the CDR3. Germline values: CDR1 LGHDT, CDR2 YNNKEL (reference sequence). CDR3 loop: CASSRRGGRTEAFF. CDR3 bases: TGTGCCAGCAGCCGAAGAGGAGGGCGGACTGAAGCTTTCTTT.

The rearrangement links TRBV11-2 to TRBJ1-4; 9 nucleotides align to TRBD1. This CDR3 is 15 amino acids long. CDR1 and CDR2 (germline): SGHAT, FQNNGV. The V gene end was trimmed by 3 bases and the J gene end by 4 bases; junction bases not matched to a gene: 3. CDR3 in amino acids: CASSFGTGINEKLFF. Here the CDR3 DNA reads TGTGCCAGCAGCTTCGGGACAGGGATTAATGAAAAACTGTTTTTT.

This clone was observed once. The CDR3 nucleotides are TGTGCCAGCAGCCTTAGGACTAGCGGGGGCGGGGAGACCCAGTACTTC. Its translation: CASSLRTSGGGETQYF. This chain uses TRBV7-8 with TRBJ2-5, with TRBD2 matching 13 bases. Germline CDR1 reads SGHVS; CDR2 reads FQNEAQ. V lost 5 bases, J lost 5 bases, and 8 bases stayed unmatched. This CDR3 has 16 amino acids.

The J gene is TRBJ1-1, the V gene TRBV10-1, with TRBD1 as a possible D gene (5 bases). Germline V gene data show CDR1 as WNHNN and CDR2 as SYGVQD (reference sequence). The CDR3 totals 13 residues. Trimming pared 9 bases from V and 1 base from J, leaving 12 bases between. CDR3 residues: CASRRQSNTEAFF. CDR3 nucleotide sequence: TGCGCCAGTAGAAGACAGTCGAACACTGAAGCTTTCTTT.

This chain connects TRBV3-1 (or the pseudogene TRBV3-2) to TRBJ2-5, with D possibly TRBD2 on 6 matching bases. CDR3 length: 14 amino acids. The germline CDR1 and CDR2 sequences are LGHDT and YNNKEL (reference sequence). V lost 4 bases and J 5 bases, leaving 14 bases between the germline ends. CDR3 protein: CASSRGGSGETQYF. The CDR3 DNA reads TGTGCCAGCAGCCGAGGAGGGAGTGGGGAGACCCAGTACTTC.

The chain uses TRBV5-6 and TRBJ2-7, with a possible D match to TRBD1 (6 bases). This CDR3 region has 14 residues. CDR1 is SGHDT, CDR2 YYEEEE, per germline. Trimming took 3 bases from V and 2 from J, leaving 12 bases between them. CDR3 coding DNA: TGTGCCAGCAGCTCCAGGACAGCCACCTACGAGCAGTACTTC. Amino acids: CASSSRTATYEQYF.

This clone occurred a few times. The chain carries TRBV7-8 and TRBJ1-6, with D possibly TRBD1 on 6 matching bases. CDR1 SGHVS and CDR2 FQNEAQ come from the germline V gene. Trimming removed 5 bases at V and 7 bases at J, with 9 bases between. The CDR3 runs to 13 residues. The CDR3 nucleotides read TGTGCCAGCAGCCCAGGGGTGAATTCACCCCTCCACTTT. Amino acids: CASSPGVNSPLHF.

V gene TRBV6-2 or TRBV6-3 combines with J gene TRBJ2-1; D gene uncertain. With 2 bases removed from V and 5 bases from J, the gap between germline ends came to 4 bases. Germline V lookup: CDR1 MNHEY, CDR2 SVGEGT. CDR3 length: 12 amino acids. In nucleotides, the CDR3 is TGTGCCAGCAGTTACGGAGACAATGAGCAGTTCTTC. Translated, it gives CASSYGDNEQFF.

The chain employs TRBV18 and TRBJ2-1, with TRBD2 identical over 9 bases. J lost 5 bases, V lost 3 bases, and 2 bases had no gene match. The CDR3 runs 14 residues. In germline, CDR1 is KGHSH, CDR2 LQKENI. The CDR3 DNA reads as TGTGCCAGCTCACCCCTAGCGGGGAACAATGAGCAGTTCTTC. As protein: CASSPLAGNNEQFF.

The V gene is TRBV6-6, the J gene TRBJ2-7; a weak D match, TRBD1 (5 bases). The CDR3 sequence is 13 residues long. Looked up from germline, CDR1 is MNHNY and CDR2 is SVGAGI (reference sequence). Trimming left V 6 bases short and J 2 bases short, with 11 bases between. The CDR3 DNA sequence: TGTGCCAGCAGCCTAGACAGACCCTACGAGCAGTACTTC. It is translated as CASSLDRPYEQYF.

The chain joins TRBV19 to TRBJ2-7; 8 bases match TRBD1. Germline CDR1 is LNHDA and CDR2 is SQIVND (reference sequence). The ends lost 4 bases at V and 4 bases at J; junction bases unmatched: 12. This CDR3 comprises 16 residues. The CDR3 DNA is TGTGCCAGTAGTACCTTCCTCGGGCAGGGGGCTTACGAGCAGTACTTC. It yields the protein CASSTFLGQGAYEQYF.

A word on this clone: At one end, the junction sequence differs from germline, possibly due to a read error. The same CDR3 also results from other DNA sequences found in this sample. The chain recombines TRBV28 with TRBJ1-3; D remains unclear. The CDR3 runs 15 residues. Germline V gene sequence: CDR1 MDHEN, CDR2 SYDVKM. CDR3 sequence: CASSWRQHSGNTIYF. CDR3 in DNA: TGCGCCAGCAGTTGGCGGCAACACTCTGGAAACACCATATATTTT.

The CDR3 sequence: CASSLPRGDSPLHF. The CDR3 DNA reads TGTGCCAGCAGCCTCCCCCGGGGGGATTCACCCCTCCACTTT. The genes are TRBV3-1 (or the pseudogene TRBV3-2) and TRBJ1-6; tentatively, D is TRBD1 (5 bases). The CDR3 extends over 14 amino acids. Trimming removed 4 bases from V and 8 bases from J, with 12 bases in between. The V gene's germline CDR1 is LGHDT and CDR2 YNNKEL (reference sequence).